These 28 T cell receptor beta chains were all obtained from the same sample, sequenced in a study of beta chain features in type 1 diabetes. Expressed TCRB transcripts were sequenced after all isolated RNA was converted to cDNA. Libraries were prepared by immunoSEQ multiplex PCR; TCRdb keeps only in-frame clonotypes and omits some of them. The sample carries about 340,000 clones, approximately 8% recorded once. The sequenced material came from central memory CD4+ T cells from blood. The receptors derive from a woman under 30 in good health.

V usage is TRBV5-1 and J usage is TRBJ1-1; 9 positions agree with TRBD1. V shed 4 bases, J shed 2 bases, and the junction held 9 bases outside the gene matches. This CDR3 comprises 16 residues. Looked up from germline, CDR1 is SGHRS and CDR2 is YFSETQ. The CDR3 sequence is CASSPGTGYGNTEAFF. In DNA, the CDR3 is TGCGCCAGCAGCCCTGGGACAGGGTACGGTAACACTGAAGCTTTCTTT. The variable domain in full, completed from reference TRBV5-1 and TRBJ1-1, reads KAGVTQTPRYLIKTRGQQVTLSCSPISGHRSVSWYQQTPGQGLQFLFEYFSETQRNKGNFPGRFSGRQFSNSRSEMNVSTLELGDSALYLCASSPGTGYGNTEAFFGQGTRLTVV.

CDR3 protein: CASSLPIRRGEAFF. The CDR3 DNA follows: TGTGCCAGCAGCCTGCCTATTAGGAGGGGTGAAGCTTTCTTT. The chain combines TRBV28 with TRBJ1-1, with D possibly matching TRBD1 (5 bases). V was trimmed by 6 bases and J by 7 bases, leaving 18 bases between them. The CDR3 totals 14 residues. Germline CDR1 MDHEN, CDR2 SYDVKM.

V usage is TRBV5-8 and J usage is TRBJ1-1; D remains unclear. V was trimmed by 0 bases and J by 1 base, leaving 4 bases between them. The germline V gene encodes CDR1 SGHTS and CDR2 YDEGEE. This CDR3 comprises 13 residues. The CDR3 here is CASSLVANTEAFF. CDR3 sequence (DNA): TGTGCCAGCAGCTTGGTCGCGAACACTGAAGCTTTCTTT.

The chain couples TRBV29-1 to TRBJ2-3; 10 bases map to TRBD1. V was clipped by 7 bases and J by 6 bases; unmatched bases: 7. CDR3 size: 13 residues. Germline values: CDR1 SQVTM, CDR2 ANQGSEA. CDR3: CSAGTGVADTQYF. In DNA, the CDR3 is TGCAGCGCTGGGACAGGGGTGGCGGATACGCAGTATTTT.

This clone was found a few times. The chain employs TRBV28 and TRBJ2-5; no clear D. The CDR3 length is 11 residues. Per the germline V gene, CDR1 is MDHEN and CDR2 is SYDVKM. V shed 2 bases and J shed 4 bases, with 2 bases lying between them. CDR3 nucleotide sequence: TGTGCCAGCAGTTTAGCAGAGACCCAGTACTTC. It encodes CASSLAETQYF.

The sample holds a few counts of this clone. The V gene is TRBV28, the J gene TRBJ2-3; D may correspond to TRBD1 or TRBD2 (5 bases each). Germline loops: CDR1 MDHEN, CDR2 SYDVKM. The CDR3 runs 14 residues. The germline V and J ends were trimmed by 4 bases and 6 bases, with 14 bases remaining between them. CDR3 protein: CASSSAGTWDTQYF. The DNA for the CDR3 is TGTGCCAGCAGTTCCGCCGGGACGTGGGATACGCAGTATTTT.

This clone was seen a handful of times. J is TRBJ1-1 and V is TRBV11-2, with 7 bases identical to TRBD1. V dropped 5 bases and J dropped 4; count of bases not matched to a gene: 4. CDR1 and CDR2 (germline): SGHAT, FQNNGV. The CDR3 is 13 residues long. The CDR3 nucleotides are TGTGCCAGCAGCACACACAGGGGCACTGAAGCTTTCTTT. It yields the protein CASSTHRGTEAFF. Filled out from reference TRBV11-2 and TRBJ1-1, the complete variable domain reads EAGVAQSPRYKIIEKRQSVAFWCNPISGHATLYWYQQILGQGPKLLIQFQNNGVVDDSQLPKDRFSAERLKGVDSTLKIQPAKLEDSAVYLCASSTHRGTEAFFGQGTRLTVV.

This clone appeared a few times. This chain links TRBV7-3 with TRBJ1-2, with unresolved D. V shed 5 bases and J shed 5 bases, with 12 bases lying between them. CDR3 length: 13 amino acids. Germline CDR1 and CDR2: SGHTA and FQGTGA. The CDR3 sequence is CASSQLRQYGYTF. The CDR3 region has the DNA TGTGCCAGCAGCCAGCTACGGCAATATGGCTACACCTTC.

This clone was picked up many times. The rearrangement links TRBV5-6 to TRBJ1-2, with unresolved D. V lost 4 bases, J lost 7 bases, and 17 bases lay in between. CDR3 length: 14 residues. CDR1 and CDR2 from the germline V gene are SGHDT and YYEEEE. Here the CDR3 DNA reads TGTGCCAGCAGCAATAGGGCAGAGTCCCCTGGCTACACCTTC. It encodes CASSNRAESPGYTF.

Details on this clone: Additional DNA sequences in this sample encode the identical CDR3. This rearrangement joins TRBV7-2 to TRBJ2-5; D uncertain. Trimming removed 3 bases at V and 5 bases at J, with 10 bases between. This CDR3 has 13 residues. Germline V gene sequence: CDR1 SGHTA, CDR2 FQGNSA. CDR3 DNA sequence: TGTGCCAGCAGCTTGAGCAATCGGGAGACCCAGTACTTC. This sequence encodes CASSLSNRETQYF.

Details on this clone: A much larger clone sits a single nucleotide away, making a read error possible. Additional DNA sequences in this sample encode the identical CDR3. This chain connects TRBV7-2 to TRBJ1-1; D remains unclear. The CDR3 has 12 amino acids. The germline CDR1 and CDR2 sequences are SGHTA and FQGNSA. The CDR3 sequence: CASSSSNTEAFF. Written as DNA, the CDR3 is TGTGCGAGCAGCTCCTCGAACACTGAAGCTTTCTTT. The entire variable domain, with the rest obtained from reference TRBV7-2 and TRBJ1-1, is as follows: GAGVSQSPSNKVTEKGKDVELRCDPISGHTALYWYRQSLGQGLEFLIYFQGNSAPDKSGLPSDRFSAERTGGSVSTLTIQRTQQEDSAVYLCASSSSNTEAFFGQGTRLTVV.

This clone was seen more than once but under ten times. The gene calls are TRBV15 and TRBJ1-5; D remains unclear. This CDR3 region has 15 residues. Germline CDR1 and CDR2: LNHNV and YYDKDF (reference sequence). V was pared by 0 bases and J by 5 bases, with 11 bases between. For the CDR3, the DNA is TGTGCCACCAGCAGAGACGTAGGCAGCTATCAGCCCCAGCATTTT. Translated, it gives CATSRDVGSYQPQHF.

The V and J genes are TRBV25-1 and TRBJ1-1; D is unresolved. This CDR3 comprises 14 residues. The V end lost 0 bases, the J end lost 4 bases, and 9 bases lay between the germline ends. The germline V gene encodes CDR1 MGHDK and CDR2 SYGVNS. CDR3 DNA: TGTGCCAGCAGTGAATATACATGGGGCACTGAAGCTTTCTTT. Residues: CASSEYTWGTEAFF.

This rearrangement joins TRBV28 to TRBJ2-2; tentative D call: TRBD1 (7 bases). Trimming left V 6 bases short and J 4 bases short, with 18 bases between. Germline CDR1 MDHEN, CDR2 SYDVKM. The CDR3 runs 16 residues. Written as DNA, the CDR3 is TGTGCCAGCAGAATAAACAGGGGTAGCGGCACCGGGGAGCTGTTTTTT. Translated: CASRINRGSGTGELFF.

The CDR3 region is CASSNQGVSNQPQHF. In nucleotides, the CDR3 is TGTGCCAGTAGTAACCAGGGGGTTAGCAATCAGCCCCAGCATTTT. This chain links TRBV19 with TRBJ1-5; 7 positions match TRBD1. Trimming removed 4 bases from V and 0 bases from J; junction bases left unmatched: 3. This CDR3 has 15 amino acids. Germline CDR1 is LNHDA and CDR2 is SQIVND (reference sequence).

This clone was seen repeatedly, ten times or more. J is TRBJ1-5 and V is TRBV23-1, with unresolved D. TRBV23-1 is filed as an ORF, its function uncertain. CDR3 size: 12 residues. V was shortened by 4 bases and J by 1 base, with 2 bases between the two germline ends. CDR3 sequence: CASSLSNQPQHF. CDR3 coding DNA: TGCGCCAGCAGTCTGAGCAATCAGCCCCAGCATTTT.

This clone was found a few times. V and J are TRBV7-2 and TRBJ2-1, with a possible D match to TRBD2 (6 bases). The V and J ends lost 5 bases and 8 bases respectively, with 19 bases between them. Germline loops: CDR1 SGHTA, CDR2 FQGNSA. CDR3 length equals 15 residues. The DNA for the CDR3 is TGTGCCAGCAGCCTGGGCCTGGGAGGCCTCCATGAGCAGTTCTTC. This sequence encodes CASSLGLGGLHEQFF.

V gene TRBV27 combines with J gene TRBJ1-1; 7 nucleotides line up with TRBD1. The CDR3 totals 16 residues. The ends lost 4 bases at V and 4 bases at J; junction bases unmatched: 12. In germline, CDR1 is MNHEY, CDR2 SMNVEV (reference sequence). Here the CDR3 DNA reads TGTGCCAGCAGTTCCCGCCCGACAGGGTTGTCCACTGAAGCTTTCTTT. Translated: CASSSRPTGLSTEAFF.

This rearrangement joins TRBV11-2 to TRBJ2-7; 8 bases agree with TRBD1. The V gene end was trimmed by 1 base and the J gene end by 6 bases; junction bases not matched to a gene: 5. Germline CDR1 reads SGHAT; CDR2 reads FQNNGV. The length of the CDR3 is 14 residues. The CDR3 sequence is CASSLGGRGREQYF. The CDR3 nucleotides read TGTGCCAGCAGCTTAGGAGGCAGGGGGCGCGAGCAGTACTTC.

The V gene is TRBV7-9, the J gene TRBJ2-2; TRBD1 or TRBD2 may be the D gene (7 bases each). Germline CDR1 reads SEHNR; CDR2 reads FQNEAQ (reference sequence). CDR3 size: 17 residues. V was shortened by 1 base and J by 2 bases, with 14 bases between the two germline ends. CDR3 sequence (DNA): TGTGCCAGCAGCTTAGTGAGCGGGACAGCTAACACCGGGGAGCTGTTTTTT. This gives the protein CASSLVSGTANTGELFF.

In this sample, this clone turned up a few times. The rearrangement joins TRBV25-1 to TRBJ1-4; D possibly corresponds to TRBD1 (6 bases). V shed 4 bases and J shed 8 bases, with 14 bases lying between them. The CDR3 has 14 residues. CDR1 is MGHDK, CDR2 SYGVNS, per germline. DNA of the CDR3: TGTGCCAGCAGTGCCGACAGGTTTATCGAAAAACTGTTTTTT. It translates to CASSADRFIEKLFF.

This clone occurred a few times. A far larger clone differs by one base, so this is likely a read error. The sample holds other DNA sequences that translate to the same CDR3. V and J are TRBV4-3 and TRBJ2-5; 7 bases map to TRBD1. Looked up from germline, CDR1 is LGHNA and CDR2 is YSLEER. The CDR3 contains 15 residues. Losses at the gene ends were 0 bases for V and 1 base for J; bases not matched to a gene: 2. The CDR3 bases are TGCGCCAGCAGCCAAGATGGGGACAGCCAAGAGACCCAGTACTTC. Its translation is CASSQDGDSQETQYF.

The rearrangement uses TRBV5-1 and TRBJ2-7, with D perhaps matching TRBD1 or TRBD2 (6 bases each). This CDR3 spans 14 amino acids. Between the trimmed V and J ends, which lost 0 bases and 6 bases, there was a span of 13 bases. In germline, CDR1 is SGHRS, CDR2 YFSETQ. This CDR3 reads CASSLGGLRGEQYF. The CDR3 DNA reads as TGCGCCAGCAGCTTGGGGGGGCTGCGGGGCGAGCAGTACTTC.

The chain links TRBV19 to TRBJ2-7, with 11 bases aligning to TRBD2. Germline CDR1 reads LNHDA; CDR2 reads SQIVND (reference sequence). With 1 base clipped from V and 6 bases from J, the junction kept 5 bases outside the gene matches. The CDR3 loop spans 15 amino acids. CDR3 region: CASSIVSGTSGEQYF. The CDR3 bases are TGTGCCAGTAGTATAGTTTCCGGGACTAGCGGCGAGCAGTACTTC.

This chain uses TRBV5-1 with TRBJ2-5; 10 nucleotides align to TRBD2. The junction had 15 bases not matched to a gene; V was cut back by 0 bases and J by 1 base. The CDR3 covers 20 residues. The germline gives CDR1 SGHRS, CDR2 YFSETQ. For the CDR3, the DNA is TGCGCCAGCAGCTTGGGGCCCGCCCTAGCGGGAGTTGTTTCCCAAGAGACCCAGTACTTC. The encoded protein is CASSLGPALAGVVSQETQYF. The full variable domain, rest sourced from reference TRBV5-1 and TRBJ2-5, is KAGVTQTPRYLIKTRGQQVTLSCSPISGHRSVSWYQQTPGQGLQFLFEYFSETQRNKGNFPGRFSGRQFSNSRSEMNVSTLELGDSALYLCASSLGPALAGVVSQETQYFGPGTRLLVL.

This clone was picked up a small number of times. The rearrangement joins TRBV4-1 to TRBJ2-1; 8 bases fit TRBD2. The CDR3 runs to 17 residues. V was clipped by 0 bases and J by 7 bases; unmatched bases: 11. Germline V CDR1 and CDR2: MGHRA, YSYEKL. CDR3 nucleotide sequence: TGCGCCAGCAGCCAAGATACTCGGCTAGCGGGTAGTAATGAGCAGTTCTTC. It codes for CASSQDTRLAGSNEQFF.

V is TRBV11-2 and J is TRBJ2-7; TRBD1 might be the D (6 bases). The CDR3 has 15 amino acids. V was clipped by 1 base and J by 4 bases, with 14 bases between them. Germline loops: CDR1 SGHAT, CDR2 FQNNGV. CDR3 sequence: CASSLGNQGIYEQYF. For the CDR3, the DNA is TGTGCCAGCAGCTTAGGCAACCAGGGGATATACGAGCAGTACTTC.

J is TRBJ2-6 and V is TRBV5-4; 8 nucleotides line up with TRBD1. Per the germline V gene, CDR1 is SGHNT and CDR2 is YYREEE (reference sequence). This CDR3 has 16 residues. V shed 4 bases, J shed 0 bases, and the junction held 3 bases outside the gene matches. DNA for the CDR3: TGTGCCAGCAGCGACGGACAGGGCTCTGGGGCCAACGTCCTGACTTTC. Its translation: CASSDGQGSGANVLTF. Filled out from reference TRBV5-4 and TRBJ2-6, the complete variable domain reads ETGVTQSPTHLIKTRGQQVTLRCSSQSGHNTVSWYQQALGQGPQFIFQYYREEENGRGNFPPRFSGLQFPNYSSELNVNALELDDSALYLCASSDGQGSGANVLTFGAGSRLTVL.